This T cell receptor beta chain originates from a study of cytomegalovirus exposure and HLA in healthy donors. At the level of the study: For the approximately 420 genotyped donors, roughly 81% fell within the Caucasian-associated ancestry cluster.

Use of 60 Vbeta and 13 Jbeta primers characterized the PCR. Using immunoSEQ multiplex PCR, the repertoire was profiled, and TCRdb retains in-frame clones only, with some absent. The sample yields some 170,000 clones, more than 80% seen once. Healthy bone marrow donors made up the cohort. This CDR3 has 13 amino acids. Germline CDR1 reads MGHRA; CDR2 reads YSYEKL. The source material was PBMCs. The receptor's source is a woman younger than 30 in good health and CMV-seropositive. The rearrangement joins TRBV4-1 to TRBJ2-5; D not certain. The J call is uncertain, as TRBJ2-7 better fits the DNA end. The CDR3 DNA is TGCGCCAGCAGCCAAGTCGCAGACTACGAGCAGTACTTC. As protein: CASSQVADYEQYF.